The 20 T cell receptor beta chains below all came from one sample that was sequenced in a study of T-cell reconstitution after alpha-beta-depleted transplantation in children (dated by TCRdb to the mid-2010s). Library preparation employed PCR. Data came from an Illumina HiSeq 2500. Molecular barcoding was employed in the preparation of TCR libraries, with unique molecular identifiers being used to normalize TCRbeta repertoire quantification. TCRdb itself trimmed the public reads at Q25 with fastp, ran MiXCR and retained productive beta chains. Each record represents a unique CDR3 protein, reported with the most common genes and DNA among its rows. The sample profile shows some 350,000 distinct CDR3 sequences; about a tenth of them were found once. The ten largest make up 2% to 2.5% of the sample. Sequenced here: PBMCs from the stem cell graft donor, sampled from the stem cell graft. These TCRs come from a human donor who donated a stem cell graft to a child with acute lymphoblastic leukemia.

This clonotype showed up just a few times. The rearrangement links TRBV29-1 to TRBJ2-7, with D possibly being TRBD2 (6 bases). Germline V CDR1 and CDR2: SQVTM, ANQGSEA. V gave up 7 bases and J gave up 5 bases, with 18 bases separating them. The CDR3 loop spans 13 amino acids. CDR3 loop: CSARLGGPNEQYF. The CDR3 DNA reads TGCAGCGCCAGACTAGGTGGACCCAACGAGCAGTACTTC.

The chain is built from TRBV4-2 and TRBJ2-5; D may be TRBD2 (6 bases). The CDR3 is made up of 14 amino acids. Germline V gene lookup returns CDR1 LGHNA and CDR2 YNFKEQ. V gave up 4 bases and J gave up 7 bases, with 16 bases separating them. CDR3 protein: CASSPRRESGTQYF. The CDR3 DNA follows: TGTGCCAGCAGCCCCCGGAGGGAGTCGGGGACCCAGTACTTC.

In this sample, this clonotype turned up many times. This sequence joins TRBV7-2 and TRBJ2-3, with D perhaps matching TRBD2 (7 bases). The CDR3 totals 16 residues. V was shortened by 3 bases and J by 1 base, with 14 bases between the two germline ends. Per the germline V gene, CDR1 is SGHTA and CDR2 is FQGNSA. The CDR3, as DNA: TGTGCCAGCAGCTTGGGGGGGCGTGGTGGCACAGATACGCAGTATTTT. Amino acids: CASSLGGRGGTDTQYF.

A few counts support this clonotype. The chain joins TRBV28 to TRBJ1-1; D not resolved. Germline CDR1 is MDHEN and CDR2 is SYDVKM. This CDR3 is built from 13 residues. V lost 8 bases, J lost 0 bases, and 10 bases lay in between. The CDR3 here is CASLRAVNTEAFF. For the CDR3, the DNA is TGTGCCAGCCTCCGTGCTGTGAACACTGAAGCTTTCTTT.

CDR3 region: CASRDFGSPLHF. CDR3 DNA: TGTGCCAGCAGGGATTTTGGTTCACCCCTCCACTTT. J is TRBJ1-6 and V is TRBV12-3 or TRBV12-4; D is uncertain. The germline V and J ends were trimmed by 6 bases and 9 bases, with 9 bases remaining between them. The CDR3 is 12 amino acids.

This clonotype was seen a few times. CDR3 nucleotides: TGTGCCAGCAGCTTACAAGGGGTCCCCTACGAGCAGTACTTC. Its translation is CASSLQGVPYEQYF. The chain couples TRBV7-8 to TRBJ2-7; D may be TRBD1 (5 bases). Germline V gives CDR1 SGHVS, CDR2 FQNEAQ. The ends were cut back, 2 bases at V and 2 bases at J, with 10 bases in the middle. The CDR3 spans 14 residues. The whole variable domain, remainder taken from reference TRBV7-8 and TRBJ2-7, is GAGVSQSPRYKVAKRGQDVALRCDPISGHVSLFWYQQALGQGPEFLTYFQNEAQLDKSGLPSDRFFAERPEGSVSTLKIQRTQQEDSAVYLCASSLQGVPYEQYFGPGTRLTVT.

The chain has TRBV28 and TRBJ2-3; the match to TRBD2 covers 7 bases. The germline V gene encodes CDR1 MDHEN and CDR2 SYDVKM. J was trimmed by 7 bases and V by 6 bases; bases with no gene match: 19. The CDR3 extends over 17 amino acids. The CDR3 DNA is TGTGCCAGCAGCCCCGGCGGATGGCGGGGGACGCCAAATACGCAGTATTTT. This codes for CASSPGGWRGTPNTQYF. The entire variable domain, with the rest obtained from reference TRBV28 and TRBJ2-3, is as follows: DVKVTQSSRYLVKRTGEKVFLECVQDMDHENMFWYRQDPGLGLRLIYFSYDVKMKEKGDIPEGYSVSREKKERFSLILESASTNQTSMYLCASSPGGWRGTPNTQYFGPGTRLTVL.

The genes are TRBV12-3 or TRBV12-4 and TRBJ1-4; 7 positions agree with TRBD1. The length of the CDR3 is 14 residues. The junction had 7 bases not matched to a gene; V was cut back by 6 bases and J by 6 bases. The CDR3 loop reads CASSPGQRYEKLFF. CDR3 sequence (DNA): TGTGCCAGCAGCCCGGGACAGAGATATGAAAAACTGTTTTTT.

In this sample, this clonotype turned up a few times. V and J are TRBV27 and TRBJ2-1, with 15 nucleotides matching TRBD2. The trim removed 6 bases at V and 7 bases at J, leaving 13 bases unmatched. The CDR3 extends over 18 amino acids. Germline loops: CDR1 MNHEY, CDR2 SMNVEV (reference sequence). The CDR3 DNA is TGTGCCAGCAGCCGGACTAGCGGGAGGGCCGGGTCGCGGAATGAGCAGTTCTTC. This codes for CASSRTSGRAGSRNEQFF.

The chain joins TRBV5-1 to TRBJ1-2; D is uncertain. Germline assignment: CDR1 SGHRS and CDR2 YFSETQ. Trimming shortened V by 2 bases and J by 3 bases, and 8 bases separated the two germline ends. This CDR3 contains 13 residues. In DNA form, the CDR3 reads TGCGCCAGCAGCTTCTTACAAGACTATGGCTACACCTTC. It specifies CASSFLQDYGYTF.

There are many counts of this clonotype. This chain uses TRBV9 with TRBJ2-3; tentative D call: TRBD2 (5 bases). Germline V gene lookup returns CDR1 SGDLS and CDR2 YYNGEE. The CDR3 length is 15 residues. Between the trimmed V and J ends, which lost 0 bases and 2 bases, there was a span of 10 bases. The CDR3 loop reads CASSVARGTTDTQYF. The CDR3 bases are TGTGCCAGCAGCGTAGCTCGGGGAACCACAGATACGCAGTATTTT.

V usage is TRBV4-3 and J usage is TRBJ2-1; TRBD2 agrees at 14 bases. With V trimmed by 4 bases and J by 8 bases, 10 bases remained unmatched. CDR3 length equals 17 residues. The germline CDR1 and CDR2 sequences are LGHNA and YSLEER. The CDR3, as DNA: TGCGCCAGCAGCCTCACGGGACTAGCGGGAGTAAATGATGAGCAGTTCTTC. Translation: CASSLTGLAGVNDEQFF.

The chain employs TRBV28 and TRBJ2-5; tentative D call: TRBD2 (5 bases). The V end lost 7 bases, the J end lost 5 bases, and 8 bases lay between the germline ends. Germline V gene sequence: CDR1 MDHEN, CDR2 SYDVKM. The CDR3 consists of 11 residues. In DNA, the CDR3 is TGTGCCAGCAAGACTACGGAGACCCAGTACTTC. Translation: CASKTTETQYF.

This clonotype was seen a handful of times. The chain couples TRBV7-2 to TRBJ2-1, with 10 bases matching TRBD1. The ends lost 0 bases at V and 8 bases at J; junction bases unmatched: 4. CDR1 is SGHTA and CDR2 is FQGNSA in the germline V gene. The length of the CDR3 is 15 residues. Here the CDR3 reads CASSLAGTGEDEQFF. Written as DNA, the CDR3 is TGTGCCAGCAGCTTAGCCGGGACAGGGGAGGATGAGCAGTTCTTC.

This clonotype came up a few times. The genes are TRBV6-1 and TRBJ2-7; 9 nucleotides agree with TRBD1. The CDR3 runs to 14 residues. J gave up 2 bases and V 5 bases, and 4 bases lay outside the gene matches. Germline CDR1 is MNHNS and CDR2 is SASEGT. The CDR3 spells CASSRQGGAYEQYF. The CDR3 DNA follows: TGTGCCAGCAGTCGACAGGGGGGAGCCTACGAGCAGTACTTC.

This clonotype was detected a few times. This chain connects TRBV2 to TRBJ1-1; TRBD1 matches 8 bases. V was pared by 6 bases and J by 4 bases, with 10 bases of the junction left unmatched. Germline V gene lookup returns CDR1 SNHLY and CDR2 FYNNEI. This CDR3 has 15 amino acids. The CDR3 sequence is CASRASTGEGTEAFF. DNA for the CDR3: TGTGCCAGCAGGGCCTCGACAGGGGAAGGCACTGAAGCTTTCTTT.

This clonotype was recorded a few times. The V gene is TRBV20-1, the J gene TRBJ2-1; unclear D gene. Deletions cut 2 bases from V and 1 base from J, with 24 bases between. Germline CDR1 reads DFQATT; CDR2 reads SNEGSKA (reference sequence). The CDR3 sequence is 19 residues long. CDR3 protein: CSARPPRLGAQRSYNEQFF. DNA for the CDR3: TGCAGTGCTAGACCCCCACGTCTCGGCGCCCAGAGGTCCTACAATGAGCAGTTCTTC.

This clonotype has more than one count but fewer than ten. V gene TRBV4-3 combines with J gene TRBJ2-5, with D perhaps TRBD2 (6 bases). Looked up from germline, CDR1 is LGHNA and CDR2 is YSLEER. The germline V and J ends were trimmed by 2 bases and 2 bases, with 12 bases remaining between them. This CDR3 region has 15 residues. The CDR3 DNA reads as TGCGCCAGCAGCCAACTAGCCGGGGGTCAAGAGACCCAGTACTTC. Translation: CASSQLAGGQETQYF.

This clonotype turned up a few times. The chain uses TRBV12-3 or TRBV12-4 and TRBJ2-1; 10 positions agree with TRBD2. J lost 5 bases, V lost 6 bases, and 4 bases had no gene match. CDR3 length equals 14 residues. CDR3 bases: TGTGCCAGCAGGACTAGCGGGCAAGACAATGAGCAGTTCTTC. Amino acids: CASRTSGQDNEQFF.

The V gene is TRBV28, the J gene TRBJ1-3; D gene uncertain. The CDR3 totals 16 residues. Per germline, CDR1 MDHEN and CDR2 SYDVKM. Trimming removed 1 base from V and 2 bases from J, with 12 bases in between. The CDR3 here is CASSLYREPPGNTIYF. CDR3 in DNA: TGTGCCAGCAGTTTATATCGGGAACCGCCTGGAAACACCATATATTTT.